This TCR beta chain comes out of a study of technical replicates of blood from a handful of donors. The assay was immunoSEQ multiplex PCR, and TCRdb's table has in-frame clones only and misses some. The sample lists more than 65,000 clones; around 97% were seen once. Per germline, CDR1 LNHDA and CDR2 SQIVND (reference sequence). The CDR3 has 17 amino acids. V lost 5 bases, J lost 7 bases, and 14 bases stayed unmatched. This sequence joins TRBV19 and TRBJ2-1; the match to TRBD2 covers 10 bases. This sequence was found in a human donor in good health. The sample consisted of T cells isolated from PBMCs. CDR3 residues: CASSRIGLAGVINEQFF. In DNA form, the CDR3 reads TGTGCCAGTAGTCGCATAGGGCTAGCGGGAGTAATAAATGAGCAGTTCTTC.